Listed here are 10 T cell receptor beta chains from one sample, sequenced in a study of T cell responses to AZD1222 COVID-19 vaccine. Here immunoSEQ multiplex PCR was the method, and the copy in TCRdb shows in-frame clones only, minus some. The table records around 150,000 clones, around 90% of them present only once. Specimen: peripheral blood, collected 28 days after the second AZD1222 dose. The source of these receptors is an adult who received the AZD1222 COVID-19 vaccine.

The chain uses TRBV2 and TRBJ1-2, with D tentatively TRBD1 (5 bases). With 0 bases removed from V and 7 bases from J, the gap between germline ends came to 6 bases. This CDR3 has 12 amino acids. Germline loops: CDR1 SNHLY, CDR2 FYNNEI. Here the CDR3 DNA reads TGTGCCAGCAGTGAAGCTGGGGGTGGCTACACCTTC. Amino acids: CASSEAGGGYTF.

The V call is TRBV15, the J call TRBJ2-1; 10 nucleotides agree with TRBD2. Germline trimming cut 8 bases from V and 5 bases from J; bases unmatched to any gene: 3. Germline-derived CDR1 and CDR2 are LNHNV and YYDKDF (reference sequence). CDR3 length equals 13 residues. The CDR3 is CATWTSGHNEQFF. CDR3 nucleotides: TGTGCCACCTGGACTAGCGGACACAATGAGCAGTTCTTC.

The genes are TRBV7-9 and TRBJ1-4; 8 bases align to TRBD1. The V gene's germline CDR1 is SEHNR and CDR2 FQNEAQ (reference sequence). The CDR3 totals 13 residues. Trimming cost V 4 bases and J 7 bases; bases outside gene matches: 2. The DNA of the CDR3 is TGTGCCAGCAGCTACGACAGGGGTGAAAAACTGTTTTTT. It specifies CASSYDRGEKLFF.

As regards this clone: Its ends do not fully match the called genes, so a read error is possible. The chain recombines TRBV15 with TRBJ1-1; D is perhaps TRBD1 (6 bases). This CDR3 comprises 15 residues. Germline CDR1 reads LNHNV; CDR2 reads YYDKDF (reference sequence). The CDR3 here is CAASRGWGGDTEAFF. The CDR3 coding sequence is TGTGCCGCCAGCAGAGGGTGGGGGGGCGACACTGAAGCTTTCTTT.

The chain uses TRBV19 and TRBJ1-2; D is undetermined. The CDR3 covers 13 residues. Trimming shortened V by 3 bases and J by 8 bases, and 13 bases separated the two germline ends. Germline loops: CDR1 LNHDA, CDR2 SQIVND (reference sequence). The CDR3 loop reads CASSMVRNLGYTF. The CDR3, as DNA: TGTGCCAGTAGTATGGTCAGGAATTTGGGCTACACCTTC.

Worth noting for this clone: Additional DNA sequences in this sample encode the identical CDR3. The chain uses TRBV6-5 and TRBJ1-2, with a possible D match to TRBD1 (5 bases). V was trimmed by 6 bases and J by 8 bases, leaving 13 bases between them. The CDR3 totals 12 residues. Per the germline V gene, CDR1 is MNHEY and CDR2 is SVGAGI. The CDR3 nucleotides read TGTGCCAGCAGGCCTGGGGCGGGGGGCTACACCTTC. Protein sequence: CASRPGAGGYTF.

This chain uses TRBV27 with TRBJ2-2, with 7 bases fitting TRBD1. The V gene's germline CDR1 is MNHEY and CDR2 SMNVEV (reference sequence). The CDR3 consists of 14 residues. With 7 bases clipped from V and 7 bases from J, the junction kept 9 bases outside the gene matches. CDR3 DNA sequence: TGTGCCAGCACCTCGAGGGGGCGGAGCGGGGAGCTGTTTTTT. It encodes CASTSRGRSGELFF.

This clone turned up a few times. The J gene is TRBJ2-1, the V gene TRBV27, with D uncertain. V lost 0 bases and J lost 7, with 7 bases in between. The V gene's germline CDR1 is MNHEY and CDR2 SMNVEV (reference sequence). The CDR3 sequence is 13 residues long. The CDR3: CASSLSIRNEQFF. The CDR3 DNA follows: TGTGCCAGCAGTTTATCGATACGGAATGAGCAGTTCTTC.

The chain couples TRBV6-1 to TRBJ2-3; 15 positions match TRBD2. Germline CDR1 is MNHNS and CDR2 is SASEGT. The length of the CDR3 is 18 residues. The V segment lost 4 bases and the J segment 2 bases; nucleotides outside the gene matches: 7. The CDR3 loop is CASSASGLAGGYTDTQYF. The CDR3 nucleotides read TGTGCCAGCAGTGCCTCCGGACTAGCGGGAGGGTACACAGATACGCAGTATTTT.

V and J are TRBV5-4 and TRBJ2-1; 9 bases agree with TRBD1. V dropped 0 bases and J dropped 8; count of bases not matched to a gene: 9. In germline, CDR1 is SGHNT, CDR2 YYREEE (reference sequence). The CDR3 is made up of 16 amino acids. The CDR3 reads CASSLAPGQGDDEQFF. The CDR3 DNA sequence: TGTGCCAGCAGCTTGGCGCCGGGACAGGGCGACGATGAGCAGTTCTTC.